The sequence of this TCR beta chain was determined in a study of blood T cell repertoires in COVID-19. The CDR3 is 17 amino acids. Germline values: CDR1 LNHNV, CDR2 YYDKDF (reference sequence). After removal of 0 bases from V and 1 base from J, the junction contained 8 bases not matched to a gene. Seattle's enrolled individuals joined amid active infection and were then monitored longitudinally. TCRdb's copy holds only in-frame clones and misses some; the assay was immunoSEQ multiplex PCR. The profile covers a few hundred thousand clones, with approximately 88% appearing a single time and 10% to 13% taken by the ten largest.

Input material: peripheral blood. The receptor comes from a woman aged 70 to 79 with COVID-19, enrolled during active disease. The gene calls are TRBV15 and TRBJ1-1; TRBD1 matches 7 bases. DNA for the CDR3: TGTGCCACCAGCAGAGATAGGGACAGCCTGGGGAACACTGAAGCTTTCTTT. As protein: CATSRDRDSLGNTEAFF.